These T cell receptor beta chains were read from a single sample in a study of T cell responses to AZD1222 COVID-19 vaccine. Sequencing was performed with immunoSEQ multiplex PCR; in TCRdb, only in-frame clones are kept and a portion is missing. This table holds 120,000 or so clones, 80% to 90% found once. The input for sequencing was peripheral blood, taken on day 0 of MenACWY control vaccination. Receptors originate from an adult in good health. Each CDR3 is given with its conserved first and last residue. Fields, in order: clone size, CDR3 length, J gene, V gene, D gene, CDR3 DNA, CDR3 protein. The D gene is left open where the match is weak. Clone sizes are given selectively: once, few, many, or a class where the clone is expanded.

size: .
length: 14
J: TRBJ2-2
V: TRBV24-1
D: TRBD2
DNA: TGTGCCACCTCAACTAGCGGAGGGACCGGGGAGCTGTTTTTT
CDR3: CATSTSGGTGELFF

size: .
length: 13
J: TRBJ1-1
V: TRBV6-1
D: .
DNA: TGTGCCAGCAGTGAAATCTTAGGGACGGAAGCTTTCTTT
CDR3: CASSEILGTEAFF

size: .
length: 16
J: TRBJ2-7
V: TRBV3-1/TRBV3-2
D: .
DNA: TGTGCCAGCAGCCAAGCCGGTAGCGTATCAACCTACGAGCAGTACTTC
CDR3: CASSQAGSVSTYEQYF

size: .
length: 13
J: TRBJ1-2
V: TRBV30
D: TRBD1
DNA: TGTGCCTGGAGCCGGGGGACAGATATCGGCTACACCTTC
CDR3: CAWSRGTDIGYTF

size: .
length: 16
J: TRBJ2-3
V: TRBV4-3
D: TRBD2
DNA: TGCGCCAGCAGCCAAGATAGCGGGAGGAGCACAGATACGCAGTATTTT
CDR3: CASSQDSGRSTDTQYF

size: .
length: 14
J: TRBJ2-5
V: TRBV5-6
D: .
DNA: TGTGCCAGCAGCTGGGCGACAGGTTCGGGGACCCAGTACTTC
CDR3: CASSWATGSGTQYF

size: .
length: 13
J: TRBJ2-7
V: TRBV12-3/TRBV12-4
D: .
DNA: TGTGCCAGCAGTTTGCGCAGGACCTACGAGCAGTACTTC
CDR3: CASSLRRTYEQYF

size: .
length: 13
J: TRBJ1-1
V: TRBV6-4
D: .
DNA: TGTGCCGTAAAGGAGGGGCTGAACACTGAAGCTTTCTTT
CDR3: CAVKEGLNTEAFF

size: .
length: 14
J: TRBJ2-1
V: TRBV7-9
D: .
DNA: TGTGCCAGCAGCCAGGGACTCCTTTACAATGAGCAGTTCTTC
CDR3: CASSQGLLYNEQFF

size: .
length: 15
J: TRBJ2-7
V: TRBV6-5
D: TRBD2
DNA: TGTGCCAGCAGTTACTCGCTAGCGGGTAACTACGAGCAGTACTTC
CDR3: CASSYSLAGNYEQYF

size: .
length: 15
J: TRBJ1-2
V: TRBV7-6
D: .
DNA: TGTGCCAGCAGCTTAGACTCTGGGGGTGGCTATGGCTACACCTTC
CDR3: CASSLDSGGGYGYTF

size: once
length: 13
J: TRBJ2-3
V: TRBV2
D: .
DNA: TGTGCCAGCAGTGAAGATTTGGGGGATACGCAGTATTTT
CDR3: CASSEDLGDTQYF

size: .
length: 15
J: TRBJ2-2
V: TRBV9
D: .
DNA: TGTGCCAGCACTATAGCAGGGGATGTATCCGGGGAGCTGTTTTTT
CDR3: CASTIAGDVSGELFF

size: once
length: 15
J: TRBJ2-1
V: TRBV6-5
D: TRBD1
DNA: TGTGCCAGCAGTTCACTCGGGACAGTATCATATGAGCAGTTCTTC
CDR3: CASSSLGTVSYEQFF

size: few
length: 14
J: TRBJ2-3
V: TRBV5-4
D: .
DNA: TGTGCCAGCAGCACATCTAGCGCGACAGATACGCAGTATTTT
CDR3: CASSTSSATDTQYF

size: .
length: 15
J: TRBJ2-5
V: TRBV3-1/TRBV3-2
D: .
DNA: TGTGCCAGCAGCCAAGATGCAACCGGGACCAAGACCCAGTACTTC
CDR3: CASSQDATGTKTQYF

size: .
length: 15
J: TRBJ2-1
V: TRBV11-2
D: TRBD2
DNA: TGTGCCAGCAGCTTAGGTCTAGCGGGCCGGGGTGAGCAGTTCTTC
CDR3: CASSLGLAGRGEQFF

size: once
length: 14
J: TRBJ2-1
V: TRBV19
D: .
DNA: TGTGCCGGGAGACAATGGGAACTCTACAATGAGCAGTTCTTC
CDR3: CAGRQWELYNEQFF

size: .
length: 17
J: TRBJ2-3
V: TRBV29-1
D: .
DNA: TGCAGCGTTGATCCCCCCCTGGGGGCGCAAGGCACAGATACGCAGTATTTT
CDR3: CSVDPPLGAQGTDTQYF

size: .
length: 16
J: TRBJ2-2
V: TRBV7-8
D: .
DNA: TGTGCCAGCAGCGGTGGGAAGGGGAAGAACACCGGGGAGCTGTTTTTT
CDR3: CASSGGKGKNTGELFF

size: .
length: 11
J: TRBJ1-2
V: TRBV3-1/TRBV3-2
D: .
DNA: TGTGCCAGCAGCTCAGGCTATGGCTACACCTTC
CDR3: CASSSGYGYTF

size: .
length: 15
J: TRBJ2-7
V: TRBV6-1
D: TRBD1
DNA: TGTGCCAGCAGTGAAAGGGGGACAGGGATCTACGAGCAGTACTTC
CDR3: CASSERGTGIYEQYF

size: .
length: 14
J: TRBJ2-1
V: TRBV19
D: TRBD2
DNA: TGTGCCAGTAGGACCGGGACTATCTACAATGAGCAGTTCTTC
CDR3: CASRTGTIYNEQFF

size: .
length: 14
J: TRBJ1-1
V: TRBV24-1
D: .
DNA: TGTGCCACCAGTGTAAGACAGTTTTACACTGAAGCTTTCTTT
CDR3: CATSVRQFYTEAFF

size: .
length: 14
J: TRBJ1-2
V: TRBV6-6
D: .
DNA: TGTGCCAGCAGTTACTCGGTGGGGGGCTATGGCTACACCTTC
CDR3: CASSYSVGGYGYTF

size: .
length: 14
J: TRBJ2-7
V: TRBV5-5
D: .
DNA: TGTGCCAGCAGCTTAAGGCAGGGGCCATACGAGCAGTACTTC
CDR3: CASSLRQGPYEQYF

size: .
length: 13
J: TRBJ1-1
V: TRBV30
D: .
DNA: TGTGCCTGGAGTCAGCGTTTGAACACTGAAGCTTTCTTT
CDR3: CAWSQRLNTEAFF